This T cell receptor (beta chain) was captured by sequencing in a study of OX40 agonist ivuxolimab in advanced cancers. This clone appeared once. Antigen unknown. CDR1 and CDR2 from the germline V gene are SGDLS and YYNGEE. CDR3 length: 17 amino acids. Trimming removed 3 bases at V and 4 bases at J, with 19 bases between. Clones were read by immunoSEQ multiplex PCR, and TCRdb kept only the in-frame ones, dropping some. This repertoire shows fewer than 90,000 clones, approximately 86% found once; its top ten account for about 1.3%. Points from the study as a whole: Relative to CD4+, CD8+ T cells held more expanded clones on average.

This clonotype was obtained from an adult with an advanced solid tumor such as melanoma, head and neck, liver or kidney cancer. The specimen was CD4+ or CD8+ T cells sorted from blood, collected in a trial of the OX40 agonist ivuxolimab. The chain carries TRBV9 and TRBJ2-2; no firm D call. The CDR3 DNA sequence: TGTGCCAGCAGCGGCGCTCTGATCTACGAAGTCACCGGGGAGCTGTTTTTT. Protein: CASSGALIYEVTGELFF.